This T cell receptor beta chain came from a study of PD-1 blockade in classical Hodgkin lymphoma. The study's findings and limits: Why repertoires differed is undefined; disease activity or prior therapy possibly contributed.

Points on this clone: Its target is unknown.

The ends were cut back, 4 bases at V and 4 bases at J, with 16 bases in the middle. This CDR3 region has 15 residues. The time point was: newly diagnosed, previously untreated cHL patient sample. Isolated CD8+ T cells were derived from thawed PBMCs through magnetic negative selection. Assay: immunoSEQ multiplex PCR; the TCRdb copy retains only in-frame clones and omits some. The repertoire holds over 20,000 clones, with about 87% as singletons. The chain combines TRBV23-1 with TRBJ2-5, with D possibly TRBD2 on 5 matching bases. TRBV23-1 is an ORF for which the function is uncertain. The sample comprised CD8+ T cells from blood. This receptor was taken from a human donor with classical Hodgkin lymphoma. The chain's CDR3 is CASSPHMCGGETQYF. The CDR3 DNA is TGCGCCAGCAGTCCCCATATGTGTGGAGGAGAGACCCAGTACTTC.